This T cell receptor (beta chain) was found in a study of T cells in Graves' hyperthyroidism and ophthalmopathy. Findings and limits, study-wide: Ophthalmopathy was model-predicted a median roughly 6.5 months pre-onset.

This clonotype was recorded many times. Its target is not known. Amplified TCR beta CDR3 regions derived from RNA transcripts. Researchers ran a first-round RT-PCR on the TCR CDR3 using the HTBI primer set. TCRdb reprocessed the multiplex PCR reads with MiXCR, giving one entry per CDR3 protein. This table has 130,000 to 150,000 distinct CDR3 sequences, over 20% appearing once. J gave up 8 bases and V 7 bases, and 10 bases lay outside the gene matches. The CDR3 runs to 14 residues. Germline lookup yields CDR1 SGHRS and CDR2 YFSETQ. This sequence joins TRBV5-1 and TRBJ2-1; TRBD1 matches at 9 bases. The sequence was obtained from a woman aged 45-60 years with Graves' hyperthyroidism that later progressed to Graves' ophthalmopathy. Input material: blood. The CDR3 sequence is CASEPTGGMDEQFF. CDR3 coding DNA: TGCGCCAGCGAACCGACAGGGGGTATGGATGAGCAGTTCTTC.